The clone carrying this T cell receptor (beta chain) has only a few counts. The antigen remains unidentified. The sample originates from a study of CD8 T cells in ankylosing spondylitis. This CDR3 is built from 15 residues. CDR1 is SGHRS, CDR2 YFSETQ, per germline. With 4 bases removed from V and 0 bases from J, the gap between germline ends came to 12 bases. Study observations and caveats: There were earlier reports of some motif variants in reactive arthritis synovial fluid and blood. What seemed typical of ankylosing spondylitis blood was a TCR beta motif built from several highly homologous variants.

Molecular-barcoded quantitative 5'-RACE produced these TCR beta libraries. TCRdb called the 5' RACE reads again in MiXCR, with one record for every CDR3 protein. The sample consists of roughly 130,000 distinct CDR3 sequences, about an eighth of them appearing once. The sample taken for sequencing was blood, either unsorted or a sorted T cell fraction (not recorded which). This sequence was found in a female donor with ankylosing spondylitis or in good health (not recorded which). The chain is built from TRBV5-1 and TRBJ2-3; TRBD1 is a possible D gene (6 bases). The DNA of the CDR3 is TGCGCCAGCAGCGGAGCAGGGGCCAGCACAGATACGCAGTATTTT. Its translation: CASSGAGASTDTQYF. The variable domain in full, with the rest retrieved from reference TRBV5-1 and TRBJ2-3, is KAGVTQTPRYLIKTRGQQVTLSCSPISGHRSVSWYQQTPGQGLQFLFEYFSETQRNKGNFPGRFSGRQFSNSRSEMNVSTLELGDSALYLCASSGAGASTDTQYFGPGTRLTVL.